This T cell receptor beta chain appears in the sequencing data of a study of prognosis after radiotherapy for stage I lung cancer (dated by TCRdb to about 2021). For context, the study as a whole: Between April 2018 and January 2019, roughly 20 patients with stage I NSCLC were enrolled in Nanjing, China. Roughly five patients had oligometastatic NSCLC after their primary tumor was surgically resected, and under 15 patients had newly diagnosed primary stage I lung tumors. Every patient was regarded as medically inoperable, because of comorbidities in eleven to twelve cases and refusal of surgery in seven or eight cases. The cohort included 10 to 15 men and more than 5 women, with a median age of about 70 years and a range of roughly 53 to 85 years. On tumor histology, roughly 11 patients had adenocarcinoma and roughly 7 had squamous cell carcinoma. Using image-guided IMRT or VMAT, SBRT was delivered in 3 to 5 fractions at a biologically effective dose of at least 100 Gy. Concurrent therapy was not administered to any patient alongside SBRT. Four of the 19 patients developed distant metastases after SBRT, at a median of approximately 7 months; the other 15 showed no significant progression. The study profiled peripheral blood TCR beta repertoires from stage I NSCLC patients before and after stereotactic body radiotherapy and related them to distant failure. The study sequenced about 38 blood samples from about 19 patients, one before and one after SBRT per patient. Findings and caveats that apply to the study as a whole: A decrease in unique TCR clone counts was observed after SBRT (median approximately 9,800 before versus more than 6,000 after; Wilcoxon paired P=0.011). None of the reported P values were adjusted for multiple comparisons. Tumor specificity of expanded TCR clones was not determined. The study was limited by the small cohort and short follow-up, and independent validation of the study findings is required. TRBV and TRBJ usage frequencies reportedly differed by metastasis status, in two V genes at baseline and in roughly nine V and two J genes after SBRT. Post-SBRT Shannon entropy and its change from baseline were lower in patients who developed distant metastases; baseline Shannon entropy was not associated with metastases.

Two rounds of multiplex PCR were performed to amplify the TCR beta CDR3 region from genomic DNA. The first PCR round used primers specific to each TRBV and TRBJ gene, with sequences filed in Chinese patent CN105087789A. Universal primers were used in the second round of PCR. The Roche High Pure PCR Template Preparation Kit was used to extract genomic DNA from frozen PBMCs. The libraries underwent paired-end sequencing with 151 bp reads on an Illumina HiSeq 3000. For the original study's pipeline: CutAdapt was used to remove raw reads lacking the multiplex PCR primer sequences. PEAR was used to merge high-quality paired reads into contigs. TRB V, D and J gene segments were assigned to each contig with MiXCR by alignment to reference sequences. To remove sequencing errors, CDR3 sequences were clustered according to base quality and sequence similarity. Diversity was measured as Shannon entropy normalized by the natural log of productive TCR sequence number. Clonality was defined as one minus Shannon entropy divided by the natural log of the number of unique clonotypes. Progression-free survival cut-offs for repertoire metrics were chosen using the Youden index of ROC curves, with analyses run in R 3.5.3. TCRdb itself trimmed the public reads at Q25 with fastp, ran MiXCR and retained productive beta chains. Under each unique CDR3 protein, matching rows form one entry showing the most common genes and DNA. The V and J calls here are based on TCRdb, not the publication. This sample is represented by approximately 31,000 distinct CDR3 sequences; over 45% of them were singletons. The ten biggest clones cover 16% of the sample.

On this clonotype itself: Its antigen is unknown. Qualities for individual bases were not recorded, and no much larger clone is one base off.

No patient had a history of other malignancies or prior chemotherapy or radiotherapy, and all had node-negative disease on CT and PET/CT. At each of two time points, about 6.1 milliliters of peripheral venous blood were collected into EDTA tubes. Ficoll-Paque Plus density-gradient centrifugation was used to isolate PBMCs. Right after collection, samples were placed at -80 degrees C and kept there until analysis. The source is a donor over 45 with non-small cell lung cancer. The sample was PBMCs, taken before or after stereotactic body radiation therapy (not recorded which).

CDR3 reads: CASSPLTYPTGPWEKLFF. The DNA reads TGTGCCAGCAGCCCCCTAACCTATCCGACAGGACCGTGGGAAAAACTGTTTTTT. Recombination joined TRBV9 with TRBJ1-4; a tentative D call is TRBD1 (6 bases match). CDR1 and CDR2 are drawn from the germline V gene: SGDLS, YYNGEE. The junction carries 27 bases between V and J, which are trimmed by 4 bases and 8 bases respectively. The CDR3, from cysteine to phenylalanine, totals 18 residues. CDR3 DNA only is kept here, 54 bases in frame from base 1. The full variable domain, completed from the reference TRBV9 and TRBJ1-4 proteins outside the CDR3, reads DSGVTQTPKHLITATGQRVTLRCSPRSGDLSVYWYQQSLDQGLQFLIQYYNGEERAKGNILERFSAQQFPDLHSELNLSSLELGDSALYFCASSPLTYPTGPWEKLFFGSGTQLSVL.